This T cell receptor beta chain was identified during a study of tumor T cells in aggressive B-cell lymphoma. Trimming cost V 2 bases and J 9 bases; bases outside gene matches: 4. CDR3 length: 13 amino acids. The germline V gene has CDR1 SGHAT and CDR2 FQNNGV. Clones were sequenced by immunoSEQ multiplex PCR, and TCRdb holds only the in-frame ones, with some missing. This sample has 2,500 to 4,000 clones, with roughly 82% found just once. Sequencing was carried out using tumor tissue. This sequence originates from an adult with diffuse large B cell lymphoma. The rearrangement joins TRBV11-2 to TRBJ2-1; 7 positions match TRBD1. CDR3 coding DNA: TGTGCCAGCAGCTTAAGTCCAGGGGGTGAGCAGTTCTTC. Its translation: CASSLSPGGEQFF.